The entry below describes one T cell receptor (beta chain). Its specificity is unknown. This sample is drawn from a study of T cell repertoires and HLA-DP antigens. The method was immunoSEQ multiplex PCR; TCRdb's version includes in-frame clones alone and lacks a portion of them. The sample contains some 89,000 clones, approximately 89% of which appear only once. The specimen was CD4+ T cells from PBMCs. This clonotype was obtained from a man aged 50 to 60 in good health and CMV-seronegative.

The CDR3 sequence: CASCPNGLQGTEAFF. The CDR3 coding sequence is TGTGCCAGCTGTCCGAATGGGTTACAGGGCACTGAAGCTTTCTTT. The genes are TRBV6-5 and TRBJ1-1; maybe TRBD1 (6 bases). The V gene's germline CDR1 is MNHEY and CDR2 SVGAGI. The CDR3 sequence is 15 residues long. V shed 8 bases and J shed 4 bases, with 20 bases lying between them.